The entry below gives a single T cell receptor beta chain sequence along with its context. The data derive from a study of blood T cell repertoires in COVID-19. Authors' data handling: For nucleated cells, counts were estimated from reference gene primer amplification. Sequencing was performed with immunoSEQ multiplex PCR; in TCRdb, only in-frame clones are kept and a portion is missing. The V and J calls and the clone size are those of that table, but D and trimming were determined from the DNA. This sample carries tens of thousands of clones, roughly 94% of them seen once, and the ten largest clones take approximately 3.7%. CDR1 is WSHSY, CDR2 SAAADI, per germline. J lost 5 bases, V lost 3 bases, and 7 bases had no gene match. The CDR3 is 15 amino acids.

The sequence derives from a human donor with active COVID-19. The donor label of this sample is uncertain. Sequencing was done on a sample of peripheral blood. J is TRBJ2-3 and V is TRBV10-2, with 8 bases matching TRBD2. The CDR3: CASSEQREGGDTQYF. The CDR3 bases are TGCGCCAGCAGTGAACAACGGGAGGGGGGAGATACGCAGTATTTT.